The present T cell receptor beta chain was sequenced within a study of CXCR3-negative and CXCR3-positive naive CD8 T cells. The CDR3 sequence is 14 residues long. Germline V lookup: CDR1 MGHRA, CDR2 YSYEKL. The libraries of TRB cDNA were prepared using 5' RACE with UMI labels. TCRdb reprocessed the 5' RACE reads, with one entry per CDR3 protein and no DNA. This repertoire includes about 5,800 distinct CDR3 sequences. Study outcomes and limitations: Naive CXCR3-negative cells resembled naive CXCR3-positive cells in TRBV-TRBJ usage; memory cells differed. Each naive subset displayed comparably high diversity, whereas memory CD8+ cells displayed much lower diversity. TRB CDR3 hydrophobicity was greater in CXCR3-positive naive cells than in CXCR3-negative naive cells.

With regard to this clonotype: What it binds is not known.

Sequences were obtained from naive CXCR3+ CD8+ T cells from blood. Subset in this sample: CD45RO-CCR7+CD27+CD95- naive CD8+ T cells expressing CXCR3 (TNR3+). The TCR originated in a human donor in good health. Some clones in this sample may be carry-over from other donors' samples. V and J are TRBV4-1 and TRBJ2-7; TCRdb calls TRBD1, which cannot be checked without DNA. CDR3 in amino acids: CASSQDSGFYEQYF.